The entry below gives a single TCR beta chain sequence along with its context. The sample originates from a study of blood T cell repertoires in COVID-19. Overall study: The United States, Italy and Spain supplied acute and convalescent COVID-19 samples.

This CDR3 region has 15 residues. The trim removed 8 bases at V and 8 bases at J, leaving 16 bases unmatched. Germline V gene sequence: CDR1 SNHLY, CDR2 FYNNEI. Clones were read by immunoSEQ multiplex PCR, and TCRdb kept only the in-frame ones, dropping some. The sample contains about 480,000 clones, roughly nine tenths of which appear only once. The sequenced sample was peripheral blood. The source of this sequence is a woman in her 50s with COVID-19, enrolled during active disease. J is TRBJ1-2 and V is TRBV2; 8 nucleotides line up with TRBD1. The CDR3 sequence: CASGGPSGGAKGYTF. The DNA of the CDR3 is TGTGCCAGCGGGGGTCCGTCAGGGGGCGCGAAGGGCTACACCTTC.